This T cell receptor beta chain was documented in a study of blood T cell repertoires in COVID-19. Germline CDR1 is KGHSH and CDR2 is LQKENI. V was clipped by 4 bases and J by 5 bases, with 8 bases between them. The CDR3 is 13 amino acids. Clones were read by immunoSEQ multiplex PCR, and TCRdb kept only the in-frame ones, dropping some. The table records about 200,000 clones, 70% to 90% of them present only once. Source material: peripheral blood. V and J are TRBV18 and TRBJ1-4, with D uncertain. The sequence came from a woman aged 80 or older with acute or convalescent COVID-19. The CDR3 sequence is CASSLSLNEKLFF. As DNA, the CDR3 is TGTGCCAGCTCACTAAGCTTAAATGAAAAACTGTTTTTT.